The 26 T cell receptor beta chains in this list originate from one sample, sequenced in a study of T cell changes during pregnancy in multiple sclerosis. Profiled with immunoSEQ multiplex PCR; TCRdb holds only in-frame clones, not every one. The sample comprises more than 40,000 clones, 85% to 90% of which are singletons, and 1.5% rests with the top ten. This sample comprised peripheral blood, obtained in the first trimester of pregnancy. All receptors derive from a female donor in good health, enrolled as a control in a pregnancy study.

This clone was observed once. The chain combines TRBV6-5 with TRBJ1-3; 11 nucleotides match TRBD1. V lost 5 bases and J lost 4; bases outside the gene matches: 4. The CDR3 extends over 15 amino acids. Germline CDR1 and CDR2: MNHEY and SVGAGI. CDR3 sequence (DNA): TGTGCCAGCAGTCTGGACAGGGGGCAAGGAAACACCATATATTTT. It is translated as CASSLDRGQGNTIYF.

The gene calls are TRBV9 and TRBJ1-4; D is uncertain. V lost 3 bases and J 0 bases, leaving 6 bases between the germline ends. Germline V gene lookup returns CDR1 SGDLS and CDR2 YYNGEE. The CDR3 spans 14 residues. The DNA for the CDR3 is TGTGCCAGCAGCGGGAGTTCAACTAATGAAAAACTGTTTTTT. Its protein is CASSGSSTNEKLFF. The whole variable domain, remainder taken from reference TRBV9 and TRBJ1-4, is DSGVTQTPKHLITATGQRVTLRCSPRSGDLSVYWYQQSLDQGLQFLIQYYNGEERAKGNILERFSAQQFPDLHSELNLSSLELGDSALYFCASSGSSTNEKLFFGSGTQLSVL.

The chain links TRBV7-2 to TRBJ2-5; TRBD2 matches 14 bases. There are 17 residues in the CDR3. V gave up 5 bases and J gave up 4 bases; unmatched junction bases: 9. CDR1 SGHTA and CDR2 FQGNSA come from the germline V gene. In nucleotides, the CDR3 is TGTGCCAGCAGCCCGGGACTAGCGGGAGCTTGGGTAGAGACCCAGTACTTC. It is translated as CASSPGLAGAWVETQYF.

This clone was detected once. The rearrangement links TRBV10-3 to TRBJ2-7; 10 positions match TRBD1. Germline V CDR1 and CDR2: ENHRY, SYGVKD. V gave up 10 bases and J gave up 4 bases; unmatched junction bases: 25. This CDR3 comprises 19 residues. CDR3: CATASHSGTGAPGRYEQYF. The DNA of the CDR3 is TGTGCCACCGCCTCCCATTCCGGGACAGGGGCGCCGGGGCGTTACGAGCAGTACTTC.

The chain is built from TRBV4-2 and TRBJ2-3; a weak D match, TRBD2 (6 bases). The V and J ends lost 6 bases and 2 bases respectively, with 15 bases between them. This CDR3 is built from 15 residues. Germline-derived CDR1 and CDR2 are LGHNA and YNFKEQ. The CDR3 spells CASRGEPGATDTQYF. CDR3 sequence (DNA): TGTGCCAGCAGAGGGGAACCGGGAGCCACAGATACGCAGTATTTT.

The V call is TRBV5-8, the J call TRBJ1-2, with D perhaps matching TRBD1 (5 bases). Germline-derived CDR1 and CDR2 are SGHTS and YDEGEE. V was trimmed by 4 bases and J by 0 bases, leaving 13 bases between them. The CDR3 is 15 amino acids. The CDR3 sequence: CASSLVWDSNYGYTF. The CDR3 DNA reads TGTGCCAGCAGCCTAGTCTGGGACTCTAACTATGGCTACACCTTC.

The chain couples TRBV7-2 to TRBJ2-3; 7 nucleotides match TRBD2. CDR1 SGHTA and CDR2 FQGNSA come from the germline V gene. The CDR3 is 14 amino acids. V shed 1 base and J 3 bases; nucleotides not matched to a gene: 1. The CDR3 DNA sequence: TGTGCCAGCAGCTTAGAGGGAGGGACAGATACGCAGTATTTT. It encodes CASSLEGGTDTQYF.

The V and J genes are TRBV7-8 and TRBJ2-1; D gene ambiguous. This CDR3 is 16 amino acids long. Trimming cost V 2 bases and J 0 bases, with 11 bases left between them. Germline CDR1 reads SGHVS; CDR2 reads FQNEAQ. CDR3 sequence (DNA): TGTGCCAGCAGCTTATTATCTCTTAGCTCCTACAATGAGCAGTTCTTC. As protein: CASSLLSLSSYNEQFF. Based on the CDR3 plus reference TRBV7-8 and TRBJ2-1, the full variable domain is GAGVSQSPRYKVAKRGQDVALRCDPISGHVSLFWYQQALGQGPEFLTYFQNEAQLDKSGLPSDRFFAERPEGSVSTLKIQRTQQEDSAVYLCASSLLSLSSYNEQFFGPGTRLTVL.

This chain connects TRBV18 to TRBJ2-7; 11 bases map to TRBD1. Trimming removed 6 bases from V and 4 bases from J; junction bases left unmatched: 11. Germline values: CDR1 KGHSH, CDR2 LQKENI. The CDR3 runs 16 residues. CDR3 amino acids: CASSPPGTGGIYEQYF. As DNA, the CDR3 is TGTGCCAGCTCCCCCCCTGGGACAGGGGGGATATACGAGCAGTACTTC.

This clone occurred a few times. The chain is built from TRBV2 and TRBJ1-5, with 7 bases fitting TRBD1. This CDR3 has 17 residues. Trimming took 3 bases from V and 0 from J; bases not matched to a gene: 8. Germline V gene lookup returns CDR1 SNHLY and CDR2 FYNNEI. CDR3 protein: CASSDSVQGYSNQPQHF. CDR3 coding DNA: TGTGCCAGCAGTGATTCTGTACAGGGGTATAGCAATCAGCCCCAGCATTTT.

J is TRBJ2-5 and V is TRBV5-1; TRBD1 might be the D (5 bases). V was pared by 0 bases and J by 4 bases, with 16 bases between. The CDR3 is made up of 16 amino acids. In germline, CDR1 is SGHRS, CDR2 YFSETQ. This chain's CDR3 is CASSLALSTGGETQYF. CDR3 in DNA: TGCGCCAGCAGCTTGGCCCTTAGTACAGGTGGAGAGACCCAGTACTTC.

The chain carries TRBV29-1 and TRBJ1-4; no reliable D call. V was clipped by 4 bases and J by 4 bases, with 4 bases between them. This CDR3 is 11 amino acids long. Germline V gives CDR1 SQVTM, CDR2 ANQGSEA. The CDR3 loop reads CSVANNEKLFF. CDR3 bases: TGCAGCGTTGCAAATAATGAAAAACTGTTTTTT.

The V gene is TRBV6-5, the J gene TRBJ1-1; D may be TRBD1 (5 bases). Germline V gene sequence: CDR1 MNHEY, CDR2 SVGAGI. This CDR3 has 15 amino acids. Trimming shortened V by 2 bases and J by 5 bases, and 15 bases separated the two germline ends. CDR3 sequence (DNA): TGTGCCAGCAGTTACGAATCCGGGGGGGGAACTGAAGCTTTCTTT. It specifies CASSYESGGGTEAFF.

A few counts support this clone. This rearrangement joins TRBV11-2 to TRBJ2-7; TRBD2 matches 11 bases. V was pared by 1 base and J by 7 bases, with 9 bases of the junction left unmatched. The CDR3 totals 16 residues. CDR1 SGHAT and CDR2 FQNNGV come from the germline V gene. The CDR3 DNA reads TGTGCCAGCAGCTTAGTGGCTAGCGGGGGGCCGGGGGAGCAGTACTTC. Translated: CASSLVASGGPGEQYF.

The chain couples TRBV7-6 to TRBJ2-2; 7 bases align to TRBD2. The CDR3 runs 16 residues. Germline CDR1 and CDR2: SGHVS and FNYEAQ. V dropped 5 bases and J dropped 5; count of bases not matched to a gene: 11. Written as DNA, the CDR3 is TGTGCCAGCAGCCACAGTGGCGGGAGTTCGACCGGGGAGCTGTTTTTT. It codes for CASSHSGGSSTGELFF.

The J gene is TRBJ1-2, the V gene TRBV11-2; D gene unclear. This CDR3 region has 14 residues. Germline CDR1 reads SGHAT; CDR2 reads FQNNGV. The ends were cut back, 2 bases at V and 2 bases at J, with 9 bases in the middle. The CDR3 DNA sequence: TGTGCCAGCAGCTTAAGGCGGGAAAACTATGGCTACACCTTC. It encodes CASSLRRENYGYTF.

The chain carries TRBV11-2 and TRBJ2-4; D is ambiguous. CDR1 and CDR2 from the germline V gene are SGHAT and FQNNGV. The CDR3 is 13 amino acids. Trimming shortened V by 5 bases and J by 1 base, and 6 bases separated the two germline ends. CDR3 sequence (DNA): TGTGCCAGCAGCCGGGTGGCCAAAAACATTCAGTACTTC. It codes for CASSRVAKNIQYF.

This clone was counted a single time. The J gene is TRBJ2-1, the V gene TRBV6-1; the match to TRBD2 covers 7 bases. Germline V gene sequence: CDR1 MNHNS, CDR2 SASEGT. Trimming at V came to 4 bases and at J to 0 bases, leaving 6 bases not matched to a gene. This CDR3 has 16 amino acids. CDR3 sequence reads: CASSAPSGYSYNEQFF. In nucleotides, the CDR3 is TGTGCCAGCAGTGCCCCTAGCGGATACTCCTACAATGAGCAGTTCTTC.

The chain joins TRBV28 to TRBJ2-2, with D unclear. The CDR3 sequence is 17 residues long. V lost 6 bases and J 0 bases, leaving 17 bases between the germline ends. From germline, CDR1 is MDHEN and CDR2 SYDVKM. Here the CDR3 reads CASSPILDASNTGELFF. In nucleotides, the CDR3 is TGTGCCAGCAGCCCGATCCTCGATGCGTCGAACACCGGGGAGCTGTTTTTT.

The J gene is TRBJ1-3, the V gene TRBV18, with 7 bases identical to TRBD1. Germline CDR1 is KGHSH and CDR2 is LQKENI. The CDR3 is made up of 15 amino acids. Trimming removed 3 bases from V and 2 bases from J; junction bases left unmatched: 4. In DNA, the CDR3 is TGTGCCAGCTCACCGGGACAGACAACTGGAAACACCATATATTTT. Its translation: CASSPGQTTGNTIYF.

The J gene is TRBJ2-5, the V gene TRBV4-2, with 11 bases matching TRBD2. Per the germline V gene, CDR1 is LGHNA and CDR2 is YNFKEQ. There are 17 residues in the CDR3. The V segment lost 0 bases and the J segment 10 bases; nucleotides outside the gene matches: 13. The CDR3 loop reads CASSQEWIAGGLRDQYF. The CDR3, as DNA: TGTGCCAGCAGCCAAGAGTGGATAGCGGGGGGGCTGCGGGACCAGTACTTC.

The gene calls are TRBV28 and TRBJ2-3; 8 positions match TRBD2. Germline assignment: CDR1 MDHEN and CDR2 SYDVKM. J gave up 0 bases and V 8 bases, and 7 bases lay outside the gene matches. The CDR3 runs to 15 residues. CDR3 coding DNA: TGTGCCAGCCGAGATAGCGGGGCGAGCACAGATACGCAGTATTTT. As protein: CASRDSGASTDTQYF.

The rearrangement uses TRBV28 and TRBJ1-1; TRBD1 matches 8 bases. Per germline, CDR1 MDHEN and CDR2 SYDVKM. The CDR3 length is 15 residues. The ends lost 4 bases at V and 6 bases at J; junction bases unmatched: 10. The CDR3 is CASSSGGQEAPEAFF. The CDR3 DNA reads TGTGCCAGCAGTTCCGGGGGACAGGAGGCCCCTGAAGCTTTCTTT. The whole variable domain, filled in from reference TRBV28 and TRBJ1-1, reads DVKVTQSSRYLVKRTGEKVFLECVQDMDHENMFWYRQDPGLGLRLIYFSYDVKMKEKGDIPEGYSVSREKKERFSLILESASTNQTSMYLCASSSGGQEAPEAFFGQGTRLTVV.

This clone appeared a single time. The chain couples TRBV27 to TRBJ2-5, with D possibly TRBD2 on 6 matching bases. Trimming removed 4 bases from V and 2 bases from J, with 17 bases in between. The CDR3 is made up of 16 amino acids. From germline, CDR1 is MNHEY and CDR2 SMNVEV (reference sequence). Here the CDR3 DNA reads TGTGCCAGCAGTTCGGGGGTAAGGGGTTGGCAAGAGACCCAGTACTTC. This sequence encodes CASSSGVRGWQETQYF.

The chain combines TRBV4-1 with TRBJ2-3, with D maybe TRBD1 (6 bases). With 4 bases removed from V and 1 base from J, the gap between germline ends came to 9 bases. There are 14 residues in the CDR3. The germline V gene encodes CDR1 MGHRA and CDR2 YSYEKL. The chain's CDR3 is CASSRGHGTDTQYF. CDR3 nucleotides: TGCGCCAGCAGCCGGGGGCACGGCACAGATACGCAGTATTTT.

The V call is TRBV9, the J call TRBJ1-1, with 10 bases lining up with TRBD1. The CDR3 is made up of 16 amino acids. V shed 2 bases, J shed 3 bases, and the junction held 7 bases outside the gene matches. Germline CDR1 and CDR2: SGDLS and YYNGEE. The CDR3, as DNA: TGTGCCAGCAGCGTCGGACAGGGGGTTTCGTACACTGAAGCTTTCTTT. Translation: CASSVGQGVSYTEAFF.